This T cell receptor beta chain originates from a study of control samples from healthy donors and cancer patients. Generated by immunoSEQ multiplex PCR, the TCRdb table keeps only in-frame clones and is missing some. The sample carries about 94,000 clones, 90% recorded once. The TCR was taken from a woman between 18 and 29 years old in good health. Sequencing input: blood.

CDR3 sequence: CASSQTGTGTEAFF. The CDR3 DNA reads TGTGCCAGCAGTCAGACAGGGACTGGGACTGAAGCTTTCTTT. This chain uses TRBV2 with TRBJ1-1; 7 bases fit TRBD1. Trimming at V came to 5 bases and at J to 5 bases, leaving 8 bases not matched to a gene. CDR1 and CDR2 from the germline V gene are SNHLY and FYNNEI. CDR3 size: 14 residues.